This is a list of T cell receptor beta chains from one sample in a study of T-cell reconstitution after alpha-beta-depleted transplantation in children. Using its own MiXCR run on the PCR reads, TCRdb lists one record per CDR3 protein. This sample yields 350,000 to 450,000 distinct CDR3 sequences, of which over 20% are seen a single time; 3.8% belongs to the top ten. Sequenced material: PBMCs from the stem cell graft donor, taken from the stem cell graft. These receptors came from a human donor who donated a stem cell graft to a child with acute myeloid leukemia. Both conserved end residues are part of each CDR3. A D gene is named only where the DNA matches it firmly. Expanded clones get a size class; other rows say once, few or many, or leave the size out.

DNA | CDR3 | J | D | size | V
TGTGCCACCAGTGATCCCGAGACAGGGGGCTACGAGCAGTACTTC | CATSDPETGGYEQYF | TRBJ2-7 | TRBD1 | few | TRBV24-1
TGTGCCACCAGTGATCGGGGGGATCTGGGCTACACCTTC | CATSDRGDLGYTF | TRBJ1-2 | . | . | TRBV24-1
TGCAGTGCTAGTTTGGTCAGCTACACTGAAGCTTTCTTT | CSASLVSYTEAFF | TRBJ1-1 | . | few | TRBV20-1
TGCAGTGCTAGACCTACAGGATACGAGCAGTACTTC | CSARPTGYEQYF | TRBJ2-7 | . | many | TRBV20-1
TGCGCCAGCAGCCCCCGGAATCTGGCTGAGCAGTTCTTC | CASSPRNLAEQFF | TRBJ2-1 | . | few | TRBV5-1
TGCAGTGCTAGAAGCCTAGCGACAATCACCGGGGAGCTGTTTTTT | CSARSLATITGELFF | TRBJ2-2 | . | many | TRBV20-1
TGTGCCAGCAGCTTAGAGGACGAGACCCAGTACTTC | CASSLEDETQYF | TRBJ2-5 | . | many | TRBV7-9
TGTGCCAGCAGTCCTATGACAGACTACGAGCAGTACTTC | CASSPMTDYEQYF | TRBJ2-7 | . | many | TRBV28
TGCAGTGCCGACCTCCGCCTAGCGGGGCTCACAGATACGCAGTATTTT | CSADLRLAGLTDTQYF | TRBJ2-3 | TRBD2 | . | TRBV20-1
TGCAGCGTGGGATCCTACGAGCAGTACTTC | CSVGSYEQYF | TRBJ2-7 | . | many | TRBV29-1
TGTGCCAGCAGAATTAGCGGGGCCAACGTCCTGACTTTC | CASRISGANVLTF | TRBJ2-6 | . | many | TRBV12-3/TRBV12-4
TGTGCCAGCAGTGAGTTAGCGGGAGCGTTTGAGCAGTTCTTC | CASSELAGAFEQFF | TRBJ2-1 | TRBD2 | many | TRBV2
TGCAGTGCTCCCCGGACCGGGAGTAATTCACCCCTCCACTTT | CSAPRTGSNSPLHF | TRBJ1-6 | . | many | TRBV20-1
TGCAGTGCTAGAGATCGGTTGAACACTGAAGCTTTCTTT | CSARDRLNTEAFF | TRBJ1-1 | . | few | TRBV20-1
TGTGCCAGCAGCCCTGAGGTATCCTACGAGCAGTACTTC | CASSPEVSYEQYF | TRBJ2-7 | . | . | TRBV12-3/TRBV12-4
TGTGCCAGCAGTTACTCGAACTTGCACGGATTGGGGATGAACCCCGAGCAGTTCTTC | CASSYSNLHGLGMNPEQFF | TRBJ2-1 | . | few | TRBV6-5
TGTGCCACCAGTGATTCCCCCGTGGGCAGGCCCGAATCGACCCAGTACTTC | CATSDSPVGRPESTQYF | TRBJ2-5 | . | . | TRBV24-1
TGTGCCAGCAGCTTCCTGACAGGGAGCGAGCAGTACTTC | CASSFLTGSEQYF | TRBJ2-7 | TRBD1 | . | TRBV7-9
TGTGCCAGCAGTTTTCGAGGGGGCTCCTACGAGCAGTACTTC | CASSFRGGSYEQYF | TRBJ2-7 | . | many | TRBV27
TGTGCCACCAGCAGGCTTGACACGGTAAAGGTTCCTAATGAAAAACTGTTTTTT | CATSRLDTVKVPNEKLFF | TRBJ1-4 | . | few | TRBV15
TGTGCCAGCAGTTTAACAGGCCCCCAAAATCAGCCCCAGCATTTT | CASSLTGPQNQPQHF | TRBJ1-5 | . | few | TRBV12-3/TRBV12-4
TGCAGTGCTAGGGAGGGCCTTCCCTACGAGCAGTACTTC | CSAREGLPYEQYF | TRBJ2-7 | . | many | TRBV20-1
TGCGCCAGCAGCTTGGAAGCCAGCCTTCCCTACGAGCAGTACTTC | CASSLEASLPYEQYF | TRBJ2-7 | . | . | TRBV5-1
TGCGCCAGCAGCCAAGATCTCGGGAAAAATGAGCAGTTCTTC | CASSQDLGKNEQFF | TRBJ2-1 | . | few | TRBV4-3
TGCAGTGCTAGAATTTTGGTGGGGGGTGGCGATGAGCAGTTCTTC | CSARILVGGGDEQFF | TRBJ2-1 | . | few | TRBV20-1
TGCAGTGCTAGTGAGTGGGGACAAAACGAGCAGTACTTC | CSASEWGQNEQYF | TRBJ2-7 | . | . | TRBV20-1
TGTGCCAGCAGCTTACGGGAATCTGGAAACACCATATATTTT | CASSLRESGNTIYF | TRBJ1-3 | . | . | TRBV13
TGCAGTGCTAGAGAGGTCGACGGTCCCTTCGAGCAGTACTTC | CSAREVDGPFEQYF | TRBJ2-7 | . | few | TRBV20-1
TGTGCCAGCGGGACAGGGGACAATCAGCCCCAGCATTTT | CASGTGDNQPQHF | TRBJ1-5 | TRBD1 | . | TRBV12-3/TRBV12-4
TGCAGCGTTCGGGGACTAGCGGGTTCGAGCTCCTACAATGAGCAGTTCTTC | CSVRGLAGSSSYNEQFF | TRBJ2-1 | TRBD2 | . | TRBV29-1
TGTGCCACCAGCAGGACAGGGAAACGGGGGGAGCTGTTTTTT | CATSRTGKRGELFF | TRBJ2-2 | TRBD1 | . | TRBV15
TGCAGTGCTAGCCCAATTGGGGGAGGTGGGATGATCGAGGGCAATGAGCAGTTCTTC | CSASPIGGGGMIEGNEQFF | TRBJ2-1 | . | few | TRBV20-1
TGTGCCATCAGACCCTCGGCGGAAGCCTACGAGCAGTACTTC | CAIRPSAEAYEQYF | TRBJ2-7 | . | . | TRBV10-3
TGCGCCAGCAGCTTCAATAAAGGGGGCTACACCTTC | CASSFNKGGYTF | TRBJ1-2 | . | . | TRBV5-1
TGTGCCAGCCCCCTTTGTGCGGGTCTTCAGCCCCAGCATTTT | CASPLCAGLQPQHF | TRBJ1-5 | . | few | TRBV27
TGTGCCAGCAGCCTAAACCCGGGACTAGCGGGAGGCGCATCCGGGGGGCAGTTCTTC | CASSLNPGLAGGASGGQFF | TRBJ2-1 | TRBD2 | few | TRBV7-3
TGTGCCACTTTAAAGGCGTTGTTCTTC | CATLKALFF | TRBJ2-1 | . | . | TRBV19
TGCAGTGCTAGAGAAATAGCGGGAGGGGGAGAGACCCAGTACTTC | CSAREIAGGGETQYF | TRBJ2-5 | TRBD2 | few | TRBV20-1
TGCAGCGTTGAGGATCCGGGACCAACGATCGGGAATGAGCAGTTCTTC | CSVEDPGPTIGNEQFF | TRBJ2-1 | . | . | TRBV29-1
TGTGCCAGCCAGGACGGACCCACCGGGGAGCTGTTTTTT | CASQDGPTGELFF | TRBJ2-2 | . | few | TRBV25-1
TGCAGCGGTCGTGAGGGACAAGTCTTAGGTGGGGGCACTGAAGCTTTCTTT | CSGREGQVLGGGTEAFF | TRBJ1-1 | . | . | TRBV29-1
TGCAGTGCTAGTGTAGCCGCGGAGCAGTACTTC | CSASVAAEQYF | TRBJ2-7 | . | many | TRBV20-1
TGCAGCGCCCCCCTTGAGGTGGCAGGGTCTAGCAATGAGCAGTTCTTC | CSAPLEVAGSSNEQFF | TRBJ2-1 | . | . | TRBV29-1
TGTGCCAGCAGTGAATTCCTACTAGCGGACTACAATGAGCAGTTCTTC | CASSEFLLADYNEQFF | TRBJ2-1 | TRBD2 | once | TRBV6-1
TGCAGTGCCCCTCCCGCGGCCGGTAACTCCTACGAGCAGTACTTC | CSAPPAAGNSYEQYF | TRBJ2-7 | . | few | TRBV20-1
TGTGCCAGCAGTTTATCGATTTACTCGGACAGGGGTGAAGAAAACACTGAAGCTTTCTTT | CASSLSIYSDRGEENTEAFF | TRBJ1-1 | TRBD1 | . | TRBV27
TGTGCCAGCAGTACGCTCGGAGCTGGGCGAGGCTACACCTTC | CASSTLGAGRGYTF | TRBJ1-2 | . | . | TRBV12-3/TRBV12-4